The next 22 T cell receptor beta chains were all read from a single sample in a study of CD8 T cells in Susac syndrome. cDNA came from approximately 0.5 to 1 ug RNA primed by random hexamers. TCRdb passed the immunoSEQ multiplex PCR reads through MiXCR, listing each CDR3 protein once. Of 300,000 or so distinct CDR3 sequences listed, roughly 94% are singletons. The sample taken for sequencing was CD4+ T cells from PBMCs. Receptor source: a human donor with multiple sclerosis.

The gene calls are TRBV5-6 and TRBJ1-1, with 9 nucleotides matching TRBD1. Unmatched junction bases numbered 4, after V lost 3 bases and J lost 4 bases. The germline V gene has CDR1 SGHDT and CDR2 YYEEEE. The CDR3 runs to 14 residues. CDR3 sequence reads: CASSYRGLSTEAFF. CDR3 DNA sequence: TGTGCCAGCAGCTACAGGGGGCTAAGCACTGAAGCTTTCTTT.

The J gene is TRBJ2-7, the V gene TRBV10-3, with a tentative D call TRBD2 (6 bases). The CDR3 is made up of 14 amino acids. Per germline, CDR1 ENHRY and CDR2 SYGVKD. V shed 4 bases and J shed 4 bases, with 14 bases lying between them. CDR3 loop: CAISAPGVSYEQYF. The CDR3 nucleotides read TGTGCCATCAGTGCCCCGGGGGTTTCGTACGAGCAGTACTTC.

This chain links TRBV10-2 with TRBJ2-5; 11 positions match TRBD2. There are 16 residues in the CDR3. With 6 bases clipped from V and 2 bases from J, the junction kept 8 bases outside the gene matches. CDR1 and CDR2 (germline): WSHSY, SAAADI. The CDR3 sequence: CASSRSLAGGQETQYF. The DNA of the CDR3 is TGCGCCAGCAGCCGGAGCTTAGCGGGGGGGCAAGAGACCCAGTACTTC.

The CDR3 here is CASSQRGQESGSPLHF. CDR3 DNA: TGCGCCAGCAGTCAAAGGGGTCAGGAAAGCGGTTCACCCCTCCACTTT. V and J are TRBV23-1 and TRBJ1-6; D perhaps matches TRBD1 (5 bases). TRBV23-1 qualifies as an ORF whose function is uncertain. Trimming cost V 2 bases and J 9 bases, with 17 bases left between them. The CDR3 runs to 16 residues.

The chain uses TRBV18 and TRBJ1-1; 8 positions agree with TRBD1. The CDR3 contains 13 residues. CDR1 and CDR2 from the germline V gene are KGHSH and LQKENI. Germline trimming cut 5 bases from V and 8 bases from J; bases unmatched to any gene: 7. The CDR3 coding sequence is TGTGCCAGCTCAAGCACTCAGGGGGCGGAAGCTTTCTTT. Translating gives CASSSTQGAEAFF.

This chain uses TRBV7-2 with TRBJ2-4, with a possible D match to TRBD1 (6 bases). CDR1 is SGHTA and CDR2 is FQGNSA in the germline V gene. The germline V and J ends were trimmed by 3 bases and 5 bases, with 14 bases remaining between them. The CDR3 contains 15 residues. The CDR3: CASSLSLGTQNIQYF. DNA for the CDR3: TGTGCCAGCAGCTTGAGCCTTGGGACACAAAACATTCAGTACTTC. The full variable domain, rest sourced from reference TRBV7-2 and TRBJ2-4, is GAGVSQSPSNKVTEKGKDVELRCDPISGHTALYWYRQSLGQGLEFLIYFQGNSAPDKSGLPSDRFSAERTGGSVSTLTIQRTQQEDSAVYLCASSLSLGTQNIQYFGAGTRLSVL.

V is TRBV19 and J is TRBJ1-4; TRBD1 aligns across 8 bases. Germline lookup yields CDR1 LNHDA and CDR2 SQIVND (reference sequence). The junction had 2 bases not matched to a gene; V was cut back by 3 bases and J by 5 bases. The CDR3 covers 14 residues. CDR3: CASSIRDRNEKLFF. CDR3 DNA sequence: TGTGCCAGTAGTATTCGGGACAGGAATGAAAAACTGTTTTTT. The whole variable domain, filled in from reference TRBV19 and TRBJ1-4, reads DGGITQSPKYLFRKEGQNVTLSCEQNLNHDAMYWYRQDPGQGLRLIYYSQIVNDFQKGDIAEGYSVSREKKESFPLTVTSAQKNPTAFYLCASSIRDRNEKLFFGSGTQLSVL.

J is TRBJ2-1 and V is TRBV30, with 11 bases aligning to TRBD1. The CDR3 length is 23 residues. Germline loops: CDR1 GTSNPN, CDR2 SVGIG (reference sequence). Trimming cost V 0 bases and J 7 bases; bases outside gene matches: 29. The CDR3, as DNA: TGTGCCTGGAGTGTACGAGTCTTGGACAGGGGGCGCGGACTACAGAAGGGTCCGAATGAGCAGTTCTTC. Its protein is CAWSVRVLDRGRGLQKGPNEQFF.

This CDR3 is CASSSTAAYEQYF. CDR3 DNA sequence: TGTGCCAGCAGTTCTACAGCAGCCTACGAGCAGTACTTC. J is TRBJ2-7 and V is TRBV12-3 or TRBV12-4; no reliable D call. V was trimmed by 4 bases and J by 2 bases, leaving 9 bases between them. The CDR3 contains 13 residues.

This chain joins TRBV7-9 and TRBJ2-7, with 8 bases identical to TRBD2. Losses at the gene ends were 4 bases for V and 2 bases for J; bases not matched to a gene: 7. Germline V gene sequence: CDR1 SEHNR, CDR2 FQNEAQ (reference sequence). The CDR3 extends over 15 amino acids. CDR3 sequence reads: CASSYGAGGPYEQYF. The CDR3 DNA sequence: TGTGCCAGCAGCTACGGGGCGGGGGGCCCCTACGAGCAGTACTTC.

This chain joins TRBV7-3 and TRBJ1-1; the match to TRBD1 covers 7 bases. V dropped 2 bases and J dropped 0; count of bases not matched to a gene: 0. CDR3 length: 14 residues. The germline gives CDR1 SGHTA, CDR2 FQGTGA. Here the CDR3 DNA reads TGTGCCAGCAGCTTAGACAGGGTGAACACTGAAGCTTTCTTT. Its translation: CASSLDRVNTEAFF. Combining the CDR3 with reference TRBV7-3 and TRBJ1-1 gives the whole variable domain GAGVSQTPSNKVTEKGKYVELRCDPISGHTALYWYRQSLGQGPEFLIYFQGTGAADDSGLPNDRFFAVRPEGSVSTLKIQRTERGDSAVYLCASSLDRVNTEAFFGQGTRLTVV.

This chain uses TRBV20-1 with TRBJ2-3; 7 nucleotides line up with TRBD2. The CDR3 is made up of 12 amino acids. Trimming removed 6 bases from V and 6 bases from J; junction bases left unmatched: 6. Germline V lookup: CDR1 DFQATT, CDR2 SNEGSKA (reference sequence). CDR3 protein: CSAEWGGDTQYF. CDR3 coding DNA: TGCAGTGCGGAATGGGGGGGGGATACGCAGTATTTT.

V and J are TRBV5-6 and TRBJ2-3; D is possibly TRBD2 (5 bases). The CDR3 spans 15 residues. CDR1 and CDR2 (germline): SGHDT, YYEEEE. The V and J ends lost 0 bases and 2 bases respectively, with 10 bases between them. The CDR3 DNA reads TGTGCCAGCAGCTTGGATCGGAGGTCCACAGATACGCAGTATTTT. This codes for CASSLDRRSTDTQYF. The whole variable domain, filled in from reference TRBV5-6 and TRBJ2-3, reads DAGVTQSPTHLIKTRGQQVTLRCSPKSGHDTVSWYQQALGQGPQFIFQYYEEEERQRGNFPDRFSGHQFPNYSSELNVNALLLGDSALYLCASSLDRRSTDTQYFGPGTRLTVL.

The rearrangement uses TRBV3-1 and TRBJ2-1; TRBD2 might be the D (6 bases). CDR1 is LGHDT, CDR2 YNNKEL, per germline (reference sequence). The CDR3 loop spans 13 amino acids. V was cut by 4 bases and J by 10 bases, with 14 bases left in between. The CDR3 DNA is TGTGCCAGCAGCCCCCCTCGGGGGAGCGAGCAGTTCTTC. It is translated as CASSPPRGSEQFF.

In its sample, this clonotype was seen once. The V and J genes are TRBV5-1 and TRBJ1-1; 10 nucleotides align to TRBD1. With 4 bases clipped from V and 0 bases from J, the junction kept 9 bases outside the gene matches. This CDR3 contains 17 residues. CDR1 and CDR2 (germline): SGHRS, YFSETQ. The CDR3 region is CASSPGGQGMMNTEAFF. CDR3 nucleotides: TGCGCCAGCAGCCCCGGGGGACAGGGGATGATGAACACTGAAGCTTTCTTT.

The genes are TRBV6-5 and TRBJ1-4; tentatively, D is TRBD1 (5 bases). Germline V gene sequence: CDR1 MNHEY, CDR2 SVGAGI. The CDR3 is 15 amino acids. V lost 7 bases and J lost 7, with 19 bases in between. CDR3 DNA: TGTGCCAGCACGTTCGGGGGGGGGATCGGTGAAAAACTGTTTTTT. This translates into CASTFGGGIGEKLFF.

The chain recombines TRBV7-2 with TRBJ2-2; possible D gene TRBD2, 5 bases. The CDR3 runs to 14 residues. Trimming left V 2 bases short and J 6 bases short, with 10 bases between. The V gene's germline CDR1 is SGHTA and CDR2 FQGNSA. CDR3 in amino acids: CASSLFRGSGELFF. Here the CDR3 DNA reads TGTGCCAGCAGCTTATTCCGAGGGTCCGGGGAGCTGTTTTTT.

V gene TRBV7-2 combines with J gene TRBJ2-1; D is undetermined. The CDR3 sequence is 12 residues long. Germline-derived CDR1 and CDR2 are SGHTA and FQGNSA. V lost 2 bases to trimming and J lost 5 bases, with 4 bases between them. The CDR3 here is CASSLNHNEQFF. The CDR3, as DNA: TGTGCCAGCAGCTTAAATCACAATGAGCAGTTCTTC.

This clonotype has more than one count but fewer than ten. The chain combines TRBV27 with TRBJ2-4, with D perhaps TRBD1 (6 bases). This CDR3 is built from 16 residues. Per the germline V gene, CDR1 is MNHEY and CDR2 is SMNVEV (reference sequence). V shed 5 bases and J shed 1 base, with 15 bases lying between them. CDR3 coding DNA: TGTGCCAGCAGTACGGGACAAAGGGGGGCCAAAAACATTCAGTACTTC. It encodes CASSTGQRGAKNIQYF.

This clonotype was counted a single time. The chain has TRBV14 and TRBJ1-1; D remains unclear. CDR3 length: 13 residues. Trimming pared 2 bases from V and 7 bases from J, leaving 11 bases between. The germline gives CDR1 SGHDN, CDR2 FVKESK. CDR3 coding DNA: TGTGCCAGCAGCCAATTGATTACTGTTGAAGCTTTCTTT. Encoded protein: CASSQLITVEAFF.

This clonotype occurred once. The chain recombines TRBV27 with TRBJ1-3, with TRBD1 as a possible D gene (5 bases). The CDR3 runs 16 residues. Deletions cut 5 bases from V and 0 bases from J, with 14 bases between. Germline-derived CDR1 and CDR2 are MNHEY and SMNVEV (reference sequence). The DNA for the CDR3 is TGTGCCAGCAGTGGGAGCGGAACAGGCTCTGGAAACACCATATATTTT. Protein sequence: CASSGSGTGSGNTIYF.

The chain has TRBV27 and TRBJ1-2; the D is unclear. There are 14 residues in the CDR3. CDR1 and CDR2 (germline): MNHEY, SMNVEV (reference sequence). The V end was cut by 4 bases, the J end by 0 bases, with 9 bases between. The CDR3 protein is CASSSVRANYGYTF. CDR3 in DNA: TGTGCCAGCAGTTCAGTGAGGGCTAACTATGGCTACACCTTC.